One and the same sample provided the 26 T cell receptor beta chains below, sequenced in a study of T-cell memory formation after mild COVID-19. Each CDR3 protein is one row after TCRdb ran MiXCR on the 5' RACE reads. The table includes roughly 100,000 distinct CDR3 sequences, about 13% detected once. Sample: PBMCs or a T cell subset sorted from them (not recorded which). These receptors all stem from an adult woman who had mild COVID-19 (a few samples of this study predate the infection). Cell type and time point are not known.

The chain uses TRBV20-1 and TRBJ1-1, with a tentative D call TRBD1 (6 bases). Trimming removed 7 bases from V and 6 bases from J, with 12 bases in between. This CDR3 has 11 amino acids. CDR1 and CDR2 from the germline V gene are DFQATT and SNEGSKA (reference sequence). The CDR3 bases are TGCAGTGTTCAGGGGTTTCCTGAAGCTTTCTTT. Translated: CSVQGFPEAFF.

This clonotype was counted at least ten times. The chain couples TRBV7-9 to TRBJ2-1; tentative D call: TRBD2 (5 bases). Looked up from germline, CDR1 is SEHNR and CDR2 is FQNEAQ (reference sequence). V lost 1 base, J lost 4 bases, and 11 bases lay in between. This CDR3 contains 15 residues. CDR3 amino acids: CASSLVMGRYNEQFF. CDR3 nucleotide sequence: TGTGCCAGCAGCTTAGTAATGGGGAGATACAATGAGCAGTTCTTC.

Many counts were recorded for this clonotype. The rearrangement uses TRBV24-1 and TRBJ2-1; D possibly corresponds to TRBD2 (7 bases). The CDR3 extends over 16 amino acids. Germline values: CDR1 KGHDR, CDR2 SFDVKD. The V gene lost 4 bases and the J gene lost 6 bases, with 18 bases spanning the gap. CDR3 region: CATSETSGGWGNEQFF. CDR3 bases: TGTGCCACCAGTGAAACTTCGGGGGGCTGGGGCAATGAGCAGTTCTTC.

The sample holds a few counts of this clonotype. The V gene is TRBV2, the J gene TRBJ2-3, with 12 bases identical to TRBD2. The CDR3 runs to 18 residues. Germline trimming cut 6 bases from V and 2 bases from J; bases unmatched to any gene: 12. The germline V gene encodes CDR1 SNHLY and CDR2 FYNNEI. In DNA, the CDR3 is TGTGCCAGCAGCGATCCCCGGACTAGCGGGGAATCCACAGATACGCAGTATTTT. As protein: CASSDPRTSGESTDTQYF. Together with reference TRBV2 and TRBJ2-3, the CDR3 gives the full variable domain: EPEVTQTPSHQVTQMGQEVILRCVPISNHLYFYWYRQILGQKVEFLVSFYNNEISEKSEIFDDQFSVERPDGSNFTLKIRSTKLEDSAMYFCASSDPRTSGESTDTQYFGPGTRLTVL.

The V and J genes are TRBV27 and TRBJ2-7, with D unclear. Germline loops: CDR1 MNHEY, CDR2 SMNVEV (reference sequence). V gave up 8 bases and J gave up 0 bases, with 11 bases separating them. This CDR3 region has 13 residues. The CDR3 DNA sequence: TGTGCCAGCGCCCAGTTCCGCTCCTACGAGCAGTACTTC. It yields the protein CASAQFRSYEQYF.

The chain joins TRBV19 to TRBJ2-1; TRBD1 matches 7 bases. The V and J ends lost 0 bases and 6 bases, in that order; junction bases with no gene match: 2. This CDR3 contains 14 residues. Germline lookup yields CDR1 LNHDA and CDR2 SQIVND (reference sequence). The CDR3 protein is CASSIEDRINEQFF. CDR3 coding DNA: TGTGCCAGTAGTATAGAGGACAGGATCAATGAGCAGTTCTTC.

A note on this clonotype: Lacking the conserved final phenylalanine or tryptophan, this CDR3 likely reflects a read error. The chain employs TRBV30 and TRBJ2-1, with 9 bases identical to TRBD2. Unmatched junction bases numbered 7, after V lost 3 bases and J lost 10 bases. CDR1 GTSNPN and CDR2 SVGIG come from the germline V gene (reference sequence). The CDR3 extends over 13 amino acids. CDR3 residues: CAWSPGLAPEQFL. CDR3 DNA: TGTGCCTGGAGCCCGGGACTAGCTCCCGAGCAGTTCTTA.

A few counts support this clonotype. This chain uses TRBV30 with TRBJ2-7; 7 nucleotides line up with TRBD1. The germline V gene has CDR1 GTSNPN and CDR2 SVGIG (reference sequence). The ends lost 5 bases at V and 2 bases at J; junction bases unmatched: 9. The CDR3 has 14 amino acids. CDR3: CAWARWDRPYEQYF. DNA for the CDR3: TGTGCCTGGGCCCGATGGGACAGACCCTACGAGCAGTACTTC.

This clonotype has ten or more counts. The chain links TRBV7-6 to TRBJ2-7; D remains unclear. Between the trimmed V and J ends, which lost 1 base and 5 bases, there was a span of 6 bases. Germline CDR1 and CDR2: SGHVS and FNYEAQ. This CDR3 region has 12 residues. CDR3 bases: TGTGCCAGCAGCTTAGGGGCAGACGAGCAGTACTTC. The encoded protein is CASSLGADEQYF.

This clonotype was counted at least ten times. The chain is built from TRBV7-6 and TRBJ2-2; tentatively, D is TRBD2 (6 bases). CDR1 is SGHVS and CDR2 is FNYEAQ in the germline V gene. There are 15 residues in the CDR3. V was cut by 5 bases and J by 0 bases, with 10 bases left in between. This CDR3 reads CASSLLATNTGELFF. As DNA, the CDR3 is TGTGCCAGCAGCCTCCTAGCGACGAACACCGGGGAGCTGTTTTTT.

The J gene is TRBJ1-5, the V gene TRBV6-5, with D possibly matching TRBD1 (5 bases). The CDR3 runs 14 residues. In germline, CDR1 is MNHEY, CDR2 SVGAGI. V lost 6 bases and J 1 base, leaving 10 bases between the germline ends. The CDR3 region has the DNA TGTGCCAGCAGCGGGACGGAAAGCAATCAGCCCCAGCATTTT. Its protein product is CASSGTESNQPQHF.

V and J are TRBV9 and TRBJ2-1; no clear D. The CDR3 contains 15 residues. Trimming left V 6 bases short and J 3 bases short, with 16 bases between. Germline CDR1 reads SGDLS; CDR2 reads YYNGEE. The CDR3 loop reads CASTPGATLYNEQFF. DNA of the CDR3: TGTGCCAGCACTCCGGGCGCAACTCTCTACAATGAGCAGTTCTTC. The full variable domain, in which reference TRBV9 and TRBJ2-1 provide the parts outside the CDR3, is DSGVTQTPKHLITATGQRVTLRCSPRSGDLSVYWYQQSLDQGLQFLIQYYNGEERAKGNILERFSAQQFPDLHSELNLSSLELGDSALYFCASTPGATLYNEQFFGPGTRLTVL.

CDR3 DNA sequence: TGTGCCATCAGTGATCAACAGTACAATGAGCAGTTCTTC. As protein: CAISDQQYNEQFF. This sequence joins TRBV10-3 and TRBJ2-1; D uncertain. CDR3 size: 13 residues. V lost 3 bases, J lost 4 bases, and 7 bases lay in between. Germline CDR1 and CDR2: ENHRY and SYGVKD.

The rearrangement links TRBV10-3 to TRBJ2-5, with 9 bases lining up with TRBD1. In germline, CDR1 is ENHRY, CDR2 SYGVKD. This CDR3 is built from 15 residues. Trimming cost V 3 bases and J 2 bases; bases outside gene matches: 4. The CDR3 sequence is CAISDPGQGQETQYF. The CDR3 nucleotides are TGTGCCATCAGTGACCCGGGACAGGGACAAGAGACCCAGTACTTC.

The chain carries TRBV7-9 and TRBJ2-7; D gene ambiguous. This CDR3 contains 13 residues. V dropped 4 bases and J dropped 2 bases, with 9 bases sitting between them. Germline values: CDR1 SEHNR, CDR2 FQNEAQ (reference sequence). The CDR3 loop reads CASSSKPPYEQYF. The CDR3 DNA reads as TGTGCCAGCAGCTCTAAGCCCCCCTACGAGCAGTACTTC.

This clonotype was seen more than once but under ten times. The CDR3 DNA is TGCAGTGCTGCCTCGTTGGAGGGTGGTCTTGATGGCTACACCTTC. This codes for CSAASLEGGLDGYTF. This chain uses TRBV20-1 with TRBJ1-2; D is ambiguous. V dropped 5 bases and J dropped 6 bases, with 22 bases sitting between them. The germline V gene encodes CDR1 DFQATT and CDR2 SNEGSKA (reference sequence). This CDR3 contains 15 residues.

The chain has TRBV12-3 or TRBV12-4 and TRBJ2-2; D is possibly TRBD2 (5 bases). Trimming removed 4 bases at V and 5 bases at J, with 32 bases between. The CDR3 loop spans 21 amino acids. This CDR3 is CASSSRSQMRAEGMGTGELFF. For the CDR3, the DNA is TGTGCCAGCAGTTCACGCTCCCAGATGCGGGCCGAAGGGATGGGAACCGGGGAGCTGTTTTTT.

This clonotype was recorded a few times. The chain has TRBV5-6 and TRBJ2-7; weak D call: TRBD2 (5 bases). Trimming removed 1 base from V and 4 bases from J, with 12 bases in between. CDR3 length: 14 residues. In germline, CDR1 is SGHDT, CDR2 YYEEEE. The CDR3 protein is CASSLLRLPYEQYF. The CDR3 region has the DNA TGTGCCAGCAGCTTGTTAAGACTACCATACGAGCAGTACTTC.

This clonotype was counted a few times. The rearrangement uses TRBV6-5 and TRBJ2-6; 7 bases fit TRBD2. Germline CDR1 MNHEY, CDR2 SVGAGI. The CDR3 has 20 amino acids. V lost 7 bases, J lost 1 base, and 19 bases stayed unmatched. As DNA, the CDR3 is TGTGCCAGCACCCCATGGGGGGGTAGGGCTCTTGGGTCTGGGGCCAACGTCCTGACTTTC. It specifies CASTPWGGRALGSGANVLTF.

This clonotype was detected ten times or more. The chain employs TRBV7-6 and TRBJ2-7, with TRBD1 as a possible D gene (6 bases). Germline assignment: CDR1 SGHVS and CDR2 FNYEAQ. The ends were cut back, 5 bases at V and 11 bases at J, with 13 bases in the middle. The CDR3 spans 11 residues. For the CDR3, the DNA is TGTGCCAGCAGCGCAGGGACAACAAAGTACTTC. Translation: CASSAGTTKYF.

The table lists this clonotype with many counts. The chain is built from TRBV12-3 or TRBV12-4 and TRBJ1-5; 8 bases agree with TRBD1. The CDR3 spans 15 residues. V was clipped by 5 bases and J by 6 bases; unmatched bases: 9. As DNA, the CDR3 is TGTGCCAGCAGTAAGGACAGGGATTCGGTTCAGCCCCAGCATTTT. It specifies CASSKDRDSVQPQHF.

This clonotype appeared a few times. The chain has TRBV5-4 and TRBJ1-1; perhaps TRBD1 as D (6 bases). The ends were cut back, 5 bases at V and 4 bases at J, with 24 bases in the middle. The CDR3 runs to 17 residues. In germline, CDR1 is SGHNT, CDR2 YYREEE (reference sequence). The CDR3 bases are TGTGCCAGCAGATTCCTGTACCCCGGGACACACACCACTGAAGCTTTCTTT. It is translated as CASRFLYPGTHTTEAFF.

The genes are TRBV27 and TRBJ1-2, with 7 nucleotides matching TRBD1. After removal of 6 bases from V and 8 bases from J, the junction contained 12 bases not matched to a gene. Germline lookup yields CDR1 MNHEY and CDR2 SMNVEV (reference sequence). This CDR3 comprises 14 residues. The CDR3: CASSHQGGFGGYTF. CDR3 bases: TGTGCCAGCAGCCACCAGGGGGGGTTTGGGGGCTACACCTTC.

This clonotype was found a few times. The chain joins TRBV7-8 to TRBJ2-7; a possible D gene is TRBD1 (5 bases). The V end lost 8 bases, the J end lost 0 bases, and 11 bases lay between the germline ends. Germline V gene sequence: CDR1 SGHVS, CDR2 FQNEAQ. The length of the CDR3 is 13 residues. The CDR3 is CASAAGASYEQYF. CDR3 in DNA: TGTGCCAGCGCTGCTGGGGCCTCCTACGAGCAGTACTTC.

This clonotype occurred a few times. CDR3 DNA: TGTGCCAGCCGATCCGCCACCGGGGAGCTGTTTTTT. It codes for CASRSATGELFF. V gene TRBV12-3 or TRBV12-4 combines with J gene TRBJ2-2; D remains ambiguous. The germline V and J ends were trimmed by 8 bases and 4 bases, with 8 bases remaining between them. This CDR3 spans 12 amino acids.

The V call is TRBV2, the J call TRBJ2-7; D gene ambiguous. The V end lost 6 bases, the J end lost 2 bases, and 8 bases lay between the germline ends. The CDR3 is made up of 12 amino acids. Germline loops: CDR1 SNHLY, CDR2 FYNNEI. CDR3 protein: CASRRPTYEQYF. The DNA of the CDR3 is TGTGCCAGCAGGCGTCCTACCTACGAGCAGTACTTC.